This section outlines one T cell receptor beta chain sequence together with its context. The entry originates in a study of blood T cell repertoires in COVID-19. For the study at large: Both acute and convalescent COVID-19 samples were obtained from the United States, Italy and Spain.

Resolution of symptoms, clearance, or two negative PCRs was present in recovered Cohort 3 donors. The germline gives CDR1 LNHDA, CDR2 SQIVND (reference sequence). The germline V and J ends were trimmed by 4 bases and 5 bases, with 18 bases remaining between them. The CDR3 contains 16 residues. In the original analysis: Counts of nucleated cells, estimated from reference gene primer amplification, were obtained. Sequencing used immunoSEQ multiplex PCR; TCRdb keeps in-frame clones, though not all of them. The V and J calls and clone size were taken over from that table, and D and trimming were inferred from the DNA. The table includes under 250,000 clones, about nine tenths detected once.

The specimen sequenced was PBMCs or T cells enriched from blood (not recorded which). The V gene is TRBV19, the J gene TRBJ1-5; unclear D gene. This receptor was identified in a man in his forties who had recovered from COVID-19. Written as DNA, the CDR3 is TGTGCCAGTAGTACGCCGAGGAGGGTGGACGATCAGCCCCAGCATTTT. This codes for CASSTPRRVDDQPQHF.